This passage covers 16 T cell receptor beta chains from one sample sequenced in a study of T cell changes during pregnancy in multiple sclerosis. Produced via immunoSEQ multiplex PCR; TCRdb's table is partial and in-frame only. The data show tens of thousands of clones, 91% seen once. This specimen consisted of peripheral blood, obtained after pregnancy. These receptors originate from a female donor in good health, enrolled as a control in a pregnancy study.

This clone has just a few counts. The chain combines TRBV7-6 with TRBJ1-1; weak D call: TRBD1 (5 bases). The V and J ends lost 1 base and 4 bases respectively, with 13 bases between them. CDR1 and CDR2 from the germline V gene are SGHVS and FNYEAQ. The CDR3 is made up of 15 amino acids. The CDR3 is CASSLEAGGSTEAFF. The CDR3 coding sequence is TGTGCCAGCAGCTTAGAGGCGGGGGGGAGCACTGAAGCTTTCTTT. The full variable domain, completed using reference TRBV7-6 and TRBJ1-1, is GAGVSQSPRYKVTKRGQDVALRCDPISGHVSLYWYRQALGQGPEFLTYFNYEAQQDKSGLPNDRFSAERPEGSISTLTIQRTEQRDSAMYRCASSLEAGGSTEAFFGQGTRLTVV.

The chain links TRBV7-8 to TRBJ2-5; D gene unclear. This CDR3 has 13 residues. The germline V gene has CDR1 SGHVS and CDR2 FQNEAQ. Trimming cost V 4 bases and J 4 bases, with 10 bases left between them. The CDR3 sequence is CASSSEMRETQYF. The CDR3 nucleotides are TGTGCCAGCAGCTCCGAGATGAGAGAGACCCAGTACTTC.

The chain recombines TRBV2 with TRBJ1-2; a weak D match, TRBD1 (5 bases). The V gene lost 8 bases and the J gene lost 4 bases, with 11 bases spanning the gap. The CDR3 runs to 12 residues. Looked up from germline, CDR1 is SNHLY and CDR2 is FYNNEI. The CDR3 region is CASGKTVYGYTF. CDR3 nucleotide sequence: TGTGCCAGCGGGAAGACAGTCTATGGCTACACCTTC.

This chain connects TRBV5-1 to TRBJ2-3; maybe TRBD1 (5 bases). CDR1 is SGHRS and CDR2 is YFSETQ in the germline V gene. The V end lost 0 bases, the J end lost 5 bases, and 19 bases lay between the germline ends. The CDR3 spans 17 residues. The CDR3 DNA reads as TGCGCCAGCAGCTTGGGTCCCAGGGTTTTCCAGGAAGATACGCAGTATTTT. Protein product: CASSLGPRVFQEDTQYF.

J is TRBJ2-1 and V is TRBV6-5; perhaps TRBD2 as D (5 bases). Germline V lookup: CDR1 MNHEY, CDR2 SVGAGI. CDR3 length: 15 amino acids. The V end lost 4 bases, the J end lost 4 bases, and 14 bases lay between the germline ends. The CDR3 is CASSSGLPLYNEQFF. CDR3 sequence (DNA): TGTGCCAGCAGTTCCGGACTCCCCCTTTACAATGAGCAGTTCTTC.

V usage is TRBV5-4 and J usage is TRBJ1-5; D possibly corresponds to TRBD1 (6 bases). Germline loops: CDR1 SGHNT, CDR2 YYREEE (reference sequence). Between the trimmed V and J ends, which lost 1 base and 5 bases, there was a span of 7 bases. CDR3 length: 13 residues. The CDR3 coding sequence is TGTGCCAGCAGCTTGCAGGGGTATCAGCCCCAGCATTTT. This gives the protein CASSLQGYQPQHF.

This clone was detected only a few times. The genes are TRBV30 and TRBJ1-1; 7 positions agree with TRBD1. Per germline, CDR1 GTSNPN and CDR2 SVGIG (reference sequence). The CDR3 extends over 12 amino acids. J gave up 1 base and V 8 bases, and 4 bases lay outside the gene matches. The CDR3: CARDRENTEAFF. The CDR3 coding sequence is TGTGCCCGGGACAGAGAGAACACTGAAGCTTTCTTT.

This chain connects TRBV6-5 to TRBJ1-2; D ambiguous. The CDR3 sequence is 14 residues long. Germline CDR1 MNHEY, CDR2 SVGAGI. Trimming shortened V by 2 bases and J by 4 bases, and 11 bases separated the two germline ends. The DNA for the CDR3 is TGTGCCAGCAGTTACGGGTCGCGGGGCTATGGCTACACCTTC. Translating it yields CASSYGSRGYGYTF.

This chain joins TRBV6-5 and TRBJ2-7, with TRBD2 identical over 8 bases. CDR1 MNHEY and CDR2 SVGAGI come from the germline V gene. The J segment lost 0 bases and the V segment lost 4 bases, leaving 5 bases of the junction unmatched. This CDR3 comprises 15 residues. The CDR3 DNA reads as TGTGCCAGCAGTTCTCCCGGGACTAGCTCCTACGAGCAGTACTTC. Translation gives CASSSPGTSSYEQYF.

The chain links TRBV4-1 to TRBJ2-7; TRBD1 matches at 8 bases. The J segment lost 2 bases and the V segment lost 6 bases, leaving 6 bases of the junction unmatched. CDR3 length: 14 amino acids. CDR1 and CDR2 from the germline V gene are MGHRA and YSYEKL. The CDR3 spells CASRGQADAYEQYF. The CDR3 region has the DNA TGCGCCAGCAGGGGACAGGCGGACGCCTACGAGCAGTACTTC.

CDR3 loop: CASRRDRGYSNQPQHF. CDR3 DNA sequence: TGTGCCAGCAGAAGAGACCGAGGGTATAGCAATCAGCCCCAGCATTTT. The chain links TRBV6-6 to TRBJ1-5; D is ambiguous. Germline V lookup: CDR1 MNHNY, CDR2 SVGAGI (reference sequence). The CDR3 has 16 amino acids. V gave up 6 bases and J gave up 0 bases, with 15 bases separating them.

J is TRBJ2-1 and V is TRBV5-4, with D possibly TRBD2 on 6 matching bases. The CDR3 runs 15 residues. The V end was cut by 1 base, the J end by 2 bases, with 10 bases between. Germline-derived CDR1 and CDR2 are SGHNT and YYREEE (reference sequence). CDR3 sequence: CASSLPLAPYNEQFF. CDR3 coding DNA: TGTGCCAGCAGCTTGCCTCTAGCGCCCTACAATGAGCAGTTCTTC.

This chain connects TRBV5-6 to TRBJ2-5; D is ambiguous. CDR1 is SGHDT and CDR2 is YYEEEE in the germline V gene. This CDR3 is built from 13 residues. V was pared by 4 bases and J by 5 bases, with 12 bases between. The CDR3 DNA reads as TGTGCCAGCAGCCCCGACACGACGGAGACCCAGTACTTC. Its translation is CASSPDTTETQYF.

V and J are TRBV30 and TRBJ1-2; TRBD1 matches at 8 bases. The CDR3 has 15 residues. J lost 5 bases, V lost 2 bases, and 10 bases had no gene match. Germline V gives CDR1 GTSNPN, CDR2 SVGIG (reference sequence). The CDR3 is CAWSKGQERRYGYTF. In DNA, the CDR3 is TGTGCCTGGAGTAAGGGACAGGAGAGAAGATATGGCTACACCTTC. Using reference TRBV30 and TRBJ1-2 for the parts outside the CDR3, the full variable domain is SQTIHQWPATLVQPVGSPLSLECTVEGTSNPNLYWYRQAAGRGLQLLFYSVGIGQISSEVPQNLSASRPQDRQFILSSKKLLLSDSGFYLCAWSKGQERRYGYTFGSGTRLTVV.

The chain employs TRBV5-1 and TRBJ2-3; TRBD1 agrees at 8 bases. The germline V gene has CDR1 SGHRS and CDR2 YFSETQ. Trimming cost V 0 bases and J 9 bases; bases outside gene matches: 9. The CDR3 covers 15 residues. The CDR3 DNA follows: TGCGCCAGCAGCTTGGCCGATATGCGACAGGGGACGCAGTATTTT. Its translation is CASSLADMRQGTQYF. The complete variable domain, with remaining parts taken from reference TRBV5-1 and TRBJ2-3, reads KAGVTQTPRYLIKTRGQQVTLSCSPISGHRSVSWYQQTPGQGLQFLFEYFSETQRNKGNFPGRFSGRQFSNSRSEMNVSTLELGDSALYLCASSLADMRQGTQYFGPGTRLTVL.

The CDR3 nucleotides read TGTGCCAGCAGTGCCCTTCGGGGGGGGCCCCAGCATTTT. It encodes CASSALRGGPQHF. The chain couples TRBV6-6 to TRBJ1-5, with D possibly being TRBD1 (5 bases). Trimming took 5 bases from V and 9 from J, leaving 14 bases between them. This CDR3 is 13 amino acids long. CDR1 and CDR2 (germline): MNHNY, SVGAGI (reference sequence).